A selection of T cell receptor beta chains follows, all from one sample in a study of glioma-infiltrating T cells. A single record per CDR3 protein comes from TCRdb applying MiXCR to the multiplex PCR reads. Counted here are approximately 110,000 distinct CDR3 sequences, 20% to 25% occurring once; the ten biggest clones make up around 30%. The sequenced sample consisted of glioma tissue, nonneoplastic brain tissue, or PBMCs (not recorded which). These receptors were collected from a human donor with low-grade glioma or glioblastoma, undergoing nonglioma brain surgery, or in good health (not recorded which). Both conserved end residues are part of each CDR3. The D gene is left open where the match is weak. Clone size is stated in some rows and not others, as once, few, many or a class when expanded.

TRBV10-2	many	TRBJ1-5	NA	CASSEQYSNQPQHF	TGCGCCAGCAGTGAACAGTATAGCAATCAGCCCCAGCATTTT
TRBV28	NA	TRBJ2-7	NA	CASSSCIPSYEQYF	TGTGCCAGCAGTTCTTGCATCCCCTCCTACGAGCAGTACTTT
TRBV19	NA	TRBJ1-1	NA	CASSSPGGSKGTEAFF	TGTGCCAGTAGTTCCCCCGGCGGATCGAAGGGCACTGAAGCTTTCTTT
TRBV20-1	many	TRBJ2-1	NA	CSAPRGLEQFF	TGCAGTGCGCCGAGGGGACTCGAGCAGTTCTTC
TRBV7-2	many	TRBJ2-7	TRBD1	CASRSQGATPYEQYF	TGTGCCAGCAGATCACAGGGGGCTACACCCTACGAGCAGTACTTC
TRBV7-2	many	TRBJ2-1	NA	CASTSSSYNEQFF	TGTGCCAGCACGTCGAGCTCCTACAATGAGCAGTTCTTC
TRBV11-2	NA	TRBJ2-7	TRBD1	CASEDRGSYEQYF	TGTGCCAGCGAAGACAGGGGATCCTACGAGCAGTACTTC
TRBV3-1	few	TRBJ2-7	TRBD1	CASSFPGQGTEQYF	TGTGCCAGCAGCTTTCCGGGACAGGGTACCGAGCAGTACTTC
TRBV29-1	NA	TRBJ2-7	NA	CSVEDPRTAVPYEQYF	TGCAGCGTTGAAGATCCCCGGACGGCAGTCCCCTACGAGCAGTACTTC
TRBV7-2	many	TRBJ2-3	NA	CASSFYRGADTQYF	TGTGCCAGCAGCTTCTATCGGGGCGCAGATACGCAGTATTTT
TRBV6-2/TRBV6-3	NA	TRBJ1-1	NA	CASSYSQGTTEAFF	TGTGCCAGCAGTTACAGCCAGGGAACCACTGAAGCTTTCTTT
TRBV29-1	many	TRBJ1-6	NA	CSVRGDGSYSPLHF	TGCAGCGTTCGGGGAGACGGATCCTATTCACCCCTCCACTTT
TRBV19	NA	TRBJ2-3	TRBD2	CASSRLAGGPEDTQYF	TGTGCCAGTAGCCGTCTAGCGGGAGGGCCCGAAGATACGCAGTATTTT
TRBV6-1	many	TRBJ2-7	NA	CASSFTSNGYEQYF	TGTGCCAGCAGTTTCACTAGCAACGGCTACGAGCAGTACTTC
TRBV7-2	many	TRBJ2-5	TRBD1	CASSSNRGKETQYF	TGTGCCAGCAGCTCAAACAGGGGTAAAGAGACCCAGTACTTC
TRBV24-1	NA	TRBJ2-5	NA	CATSAHPEDSSFYICSAPMETQYF	NA
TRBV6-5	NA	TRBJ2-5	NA	CASSYSPFTQETQYF	TGTGCCAGCAGTTACTCACCCTTCACCCAAGAGACCCAGTACTTC
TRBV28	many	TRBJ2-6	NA	CASSLRGTTGANVLTF	TGTGCCAGCAGTTTAAGAGGTACGACTGGGGCCAACGTCCTGACTTTC
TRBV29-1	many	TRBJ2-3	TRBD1	CSVILRGRGTDTQYF	TGCAGCGTTATACTCAGGGGGCGGGGTACAGATACGCAGTATTTT
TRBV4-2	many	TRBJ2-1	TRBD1	CASSQPQGAAYNEQFF	TGTGCCAGCAGCCAGCCTCAGGGGGCTGCCTACAATGAGCAGTTCTTC
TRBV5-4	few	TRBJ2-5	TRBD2	CASSLVAGGQETQYF	TGTGCCAGCAGCTTAGTAGCGGGGGGGCAAGAGACCCAGTACTTC
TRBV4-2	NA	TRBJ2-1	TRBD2	CASSPPSGRRNEQFF	TGTGCCAGCAGCCCCCCAAGCGGGAGAAGAAATGAGCAGTTCTTC
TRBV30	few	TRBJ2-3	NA	CAWSLYNLDTQYF	TGTGCCTGGAGTCTCTATAATTTGGATACGCAGTATTTT
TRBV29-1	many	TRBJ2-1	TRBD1	CSVEVGQGTYNEQFF	TGCAGCGTTGAAGTTGGACAGGGAACCTACAATGAGCAGTTCTTC
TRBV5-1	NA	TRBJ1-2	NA	CASSLAAGREYGYTF	TGCGCCAGCAGCTTGGCCGCGGGGCGGGAGTATGGCTACACCTTC
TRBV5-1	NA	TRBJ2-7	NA	CASSSSLALTYEQYF	TGCGCCAGCAGCTCTTCCCTAGCGTTGACCTACGAGCAGTACTTC